Many counts were recorded for the clone carrying this T cell receptor (beta chain). No antigen is known for it. Nominally healthy donors provided the samples, though records likely missed some immune exposures. These data are taken from a study of cytomegalovirus exposure and HLA in healthy donors. The PCR made use of 60 Vbeta and 13 Jbeta primers. The protocol was immunoSEQ multiplex PCR, while the TCRdb copy is restricted to in-frame clones and leaves out a portion. The table includes about 95,000 clones, around 75% detected once. Germline CDR1 SGHDT, CDR2 YYEEEE. The CDR3 runs 17 residues. V was pared by 2 bases and J by 6 bases, with 14 bases of the junction left unmatched. Study-wide points: A prior analysis recorded that most TCR beta V segments were productive about 87% or about 30% of the time. The study flagged roughly 150 TCR beta chains as cytomegalovirus-associated. Across donors, presence/absence analyses took sequencing depth to be roughly uniform.

The clonotype comes from a young man in good health and CMV-seropositive. Material: PBMCs. The chain employs TRBV5-6 and TRBJ2-1; 7 positions agree with TRBD1. CDR3 residues: CASSFSVTRQGLNEQFF. The CDR3 region has the DNA TGTGCCAGCAGCTTTTCGGTCACCAGACAGGGCCTCAATGAGCAGTTCTTC.